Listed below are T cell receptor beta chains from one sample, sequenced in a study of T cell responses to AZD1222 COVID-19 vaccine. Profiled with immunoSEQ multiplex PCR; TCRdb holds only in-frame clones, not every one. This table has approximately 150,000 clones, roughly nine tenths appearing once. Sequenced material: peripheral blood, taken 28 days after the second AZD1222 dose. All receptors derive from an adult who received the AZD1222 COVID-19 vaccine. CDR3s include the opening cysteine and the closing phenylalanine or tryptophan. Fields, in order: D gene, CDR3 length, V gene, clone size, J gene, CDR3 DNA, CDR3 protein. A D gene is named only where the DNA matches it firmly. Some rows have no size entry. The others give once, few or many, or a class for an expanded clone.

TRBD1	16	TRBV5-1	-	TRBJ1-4	TGCGCCAGCAGCTTGGATCAGAACAGGGGAAATGAAAAACTGTTTTTT	CASSLDQNRGNEKLFF
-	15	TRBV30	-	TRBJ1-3	TGTGCCTGGAGTCCCCGACAATTCTTAGGAAACACCATATATTTT	CAWSPRQFLGNTIYF
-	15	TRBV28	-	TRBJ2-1	TGTGCCAGCAGATCGACACCGGGGCAGTACAATGAGCAGTTCTTC	CASRSTPGQYNEQFF
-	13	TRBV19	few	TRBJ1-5	TGTGCCAGTAGTTCCCATAGCAATCAGCCCCAGCATTTT	CASSSHSNQPQHF
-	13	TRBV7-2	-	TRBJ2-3	TGTGCCAGCGGGGATTATGGCACAGATACGCAGTATTTT	CASGDYGTDTQYF
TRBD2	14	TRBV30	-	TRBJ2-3	TGTGCCTGGAGGTTAGCGGGAGCGACAGATACGCAGTATTTT	CAWRLAGATDTQYF
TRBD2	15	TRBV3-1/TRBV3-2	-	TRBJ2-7	TGTGCCAGCAGCCTCGGACTAGCGGCCTCCTACGAGCAGTACTTC	CASSLGLAASYEQYF
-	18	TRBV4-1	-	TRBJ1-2	TGCGCCAGCAGCCAAGAAGTCCCCACTCCAAGAACAGGGCCTGGCTACACCTTC	CASSQEVPTPRTGPGYTF
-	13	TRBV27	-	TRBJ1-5	TGTGCCAGCGGGCAGGGCTCAAGTCAGCCCCAGCATTTT	CASGQGSSQPQHF
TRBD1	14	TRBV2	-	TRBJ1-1	TGTGCCAGCAGAAACAGGGGGATGAACACTGAAGCTTTCTTT	CASRNRGMNTEAFF
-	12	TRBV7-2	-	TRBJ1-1	TGTGCCAGCAGCTCCCGGGCGGTTGAAGCTTTCTTT	CASSSRAVEAFF
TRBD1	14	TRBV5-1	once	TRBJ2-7	TGCGCCAGCAGCTCTGTGACAGGGCCCTACGAGCAGTACTTC	CASSSVTGPYEQYF
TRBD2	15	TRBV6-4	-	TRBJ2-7	TGTGCCAGCAGAAGCCTAGCGGATCGCTCCTACGAGCAGTACTTC	CASRSLADRSYEQYF
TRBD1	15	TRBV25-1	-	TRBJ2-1	TGTGCCAGCAGTGAAAGGACAGGGCGGAACAATGAGCAGTTCTTC	CASSERTGRNNEQFF
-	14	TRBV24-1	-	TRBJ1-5	TGTGCCACCAGTGAAGGAGGGGGGAACCAGCCCCAGCATTTT	CATSEGGGNQPQHF
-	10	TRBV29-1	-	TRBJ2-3	TGCAGCGTTGAGACAGATACGCAGTATTTT	CSVETDTQYF
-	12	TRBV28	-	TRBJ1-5	TGTGCCAGCAGTTCGTCGGATCAGCCCCAGCATTTT	CASSSSDQPQHF
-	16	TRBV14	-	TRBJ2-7	TGTGCCAGCAGCCAAGTTTCCGGGACACCGAGCCACGAGCAGTACTTC	CASSQVSGTPSHEQYF
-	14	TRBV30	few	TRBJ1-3	TGTGCTCTGGAGATCGAGGGGATTCTAGACACCATATATTTT	CALEIEGILDTIYF
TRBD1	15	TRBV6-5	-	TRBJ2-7	TGTGCCAGCAGGAAAGGACAGGGGGCCTCCTACGAGCAGTACTTC	CASRKGQGASYEQYF